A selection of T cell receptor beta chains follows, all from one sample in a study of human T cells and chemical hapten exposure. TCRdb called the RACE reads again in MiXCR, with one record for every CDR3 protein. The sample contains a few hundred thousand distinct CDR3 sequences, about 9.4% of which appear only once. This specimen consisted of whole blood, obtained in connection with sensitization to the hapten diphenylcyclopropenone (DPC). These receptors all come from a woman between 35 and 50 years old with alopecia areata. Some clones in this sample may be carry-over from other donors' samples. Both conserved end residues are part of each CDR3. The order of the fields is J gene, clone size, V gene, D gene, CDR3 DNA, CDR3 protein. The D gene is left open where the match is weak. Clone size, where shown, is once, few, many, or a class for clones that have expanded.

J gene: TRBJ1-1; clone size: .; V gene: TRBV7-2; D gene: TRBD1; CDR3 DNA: TGTGCCAGCAGCCCCCGGGACAGCGGTGAAGCTTTCTTT; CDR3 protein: CASSPRDSGEAFF
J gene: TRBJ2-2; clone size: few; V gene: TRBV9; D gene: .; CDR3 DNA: TGTGCCAGCAGCGTAAGTGGGAGAACCGGGGAGCTGTTTTTT; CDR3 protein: CASSVSGRTGELFF
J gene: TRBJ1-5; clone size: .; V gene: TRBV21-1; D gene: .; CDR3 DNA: TGTGCCAGCAGCACAGGGTCCAATCAGCCCCAGCATTTT; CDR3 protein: CASSTGSNQPQHF
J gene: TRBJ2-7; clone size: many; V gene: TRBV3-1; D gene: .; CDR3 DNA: TGTGCCAGCAGCGGGGACACCGGCTCCTACGAGCAGTACTTC; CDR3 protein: CASSGDTGSYEQYF
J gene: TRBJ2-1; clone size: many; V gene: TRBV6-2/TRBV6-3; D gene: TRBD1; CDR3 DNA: TGTGCCAGCAGCAGTCCGGGACAGGGACTCAATGAGCAGTTCTTC; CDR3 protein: CASSSPGQGLNEQFF
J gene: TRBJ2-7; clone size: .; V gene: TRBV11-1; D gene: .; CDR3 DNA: TGTGCCAGCAGTATCGACAGGTCCTCCTACGAGCAGTACTTC; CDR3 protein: CASSIDRSSYEQYF
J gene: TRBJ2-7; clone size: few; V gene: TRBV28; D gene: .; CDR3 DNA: TGTGCCAGCGCGCGAACCTCCTACGAGCAGTACTTC; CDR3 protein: CASARTSYEQYF
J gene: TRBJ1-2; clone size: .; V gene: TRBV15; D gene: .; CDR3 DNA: TGTGCCACCAGCAGCTCGCGGGCGGGTGGCTACACCTTC; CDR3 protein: CATSSSRAGGYTF
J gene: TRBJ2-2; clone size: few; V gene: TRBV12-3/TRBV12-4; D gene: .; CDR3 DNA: TGTGCCAGCCGTAATCCCGGGACACTCACCGGGGAGCTGTTTTTT; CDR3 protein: CASRNPGTLTGELFF
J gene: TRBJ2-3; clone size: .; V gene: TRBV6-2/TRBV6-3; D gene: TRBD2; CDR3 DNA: TGTGCCAGCAGTTACGATGCGGGGGACACAGATACGCAGTATTTT; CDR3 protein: CASSYDAGDTDTQYF
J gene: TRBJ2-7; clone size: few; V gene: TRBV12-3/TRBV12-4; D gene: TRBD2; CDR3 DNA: TGTGCCAGCAGTCCTAGCGGGCAGCCTCGAGAGCAGTACTTC; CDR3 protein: CASSPSGQPREQYF
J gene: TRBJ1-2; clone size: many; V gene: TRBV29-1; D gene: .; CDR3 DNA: TGCAGCGTTGATAGGCCAGTTCATGGCTACACCTTC; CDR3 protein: CSVDRPVHGYTF
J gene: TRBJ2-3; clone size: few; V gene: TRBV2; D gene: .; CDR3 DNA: TGTGCCGGCCGAACATTAAACGGGGGCACAGATACGCAGTATTTT; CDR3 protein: CAGRTLNGGTDTQYF
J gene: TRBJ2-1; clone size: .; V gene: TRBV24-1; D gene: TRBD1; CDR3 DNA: TGTGCCACCAGCTATCGGAGACAGGGCCTCAATGAGCAGTTCTTC; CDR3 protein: CATSYRRQGLNEQFF
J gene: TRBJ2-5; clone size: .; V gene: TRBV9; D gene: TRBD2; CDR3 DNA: TGTGCCAGCAGCGCGGGACTAGTTAACCAAGAGACCCAGTACTTC; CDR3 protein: CASSAGLVNQETQYF
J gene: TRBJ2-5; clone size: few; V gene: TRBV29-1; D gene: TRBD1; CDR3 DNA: TGCAGCGTCCCCGTCGACAGGGGAGGAGGGAAAGAGACCCAGTACTTC; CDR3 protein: CSVPVDRGGGKETQYF
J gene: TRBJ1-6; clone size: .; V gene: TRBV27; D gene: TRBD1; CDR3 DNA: TGTGCCAGCAGTTTAACTCAGGGGGCGCCCCGGAATTCACCCCTCCACTTT; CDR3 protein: CASSLTQGAPRNSPLHF
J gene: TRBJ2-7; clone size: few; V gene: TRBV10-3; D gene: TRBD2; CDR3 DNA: TGTGCCATCAGTGAGGGGATTAGCGGGAGGGCCCGATCTGGCTACGAGCAGTACTTC; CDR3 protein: CAISEGISGRARSGYEQYF
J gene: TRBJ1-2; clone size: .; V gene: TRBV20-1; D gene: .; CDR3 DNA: TGCAGTGCTACACCGACAGGAGGGGGCTATGGCTACACCTTC; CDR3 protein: CSATPTGGGYGYTF
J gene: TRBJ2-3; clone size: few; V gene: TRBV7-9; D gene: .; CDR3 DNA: TGTGCCAGCCAATCCACCACAGATACGCAGTATTTT; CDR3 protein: CASQSTTDTQYF
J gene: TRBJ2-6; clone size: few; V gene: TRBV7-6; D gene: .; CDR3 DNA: TGTGCCAGCAGCCCAGTTGGGCACTCTGGGGCCAACGTCCTGACTTTC; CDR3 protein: CASSPVGHSGANVLTF
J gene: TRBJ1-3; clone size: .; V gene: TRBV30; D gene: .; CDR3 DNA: TGTGCCTGGAGTCGCGGGGGAGGGGGAAACACCATATATTTT; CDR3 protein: CAWSRGGGGNTIYF
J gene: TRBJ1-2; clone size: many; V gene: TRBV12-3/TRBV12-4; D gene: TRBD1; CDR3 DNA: TGTGCCAGCAGTTTACAGGGGGACTATGGCTACACCTTC; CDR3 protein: CASSLQGDYGYTF
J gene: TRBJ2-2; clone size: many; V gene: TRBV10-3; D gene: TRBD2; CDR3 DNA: TGTGCCACGGGACTAGCGGGAGACATCGGGGAGCTGTTTTTT; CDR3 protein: CATGLAGDIGELFF
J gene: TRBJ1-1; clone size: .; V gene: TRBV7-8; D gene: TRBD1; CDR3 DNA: TGTGCCAGCAGCCCTATTGGACAGGGGGCCAAGAACACTGAAGCTTTCTTT; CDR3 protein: CASSPIGQGAKNTEAFF
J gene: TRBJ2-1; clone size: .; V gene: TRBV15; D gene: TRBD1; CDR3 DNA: TGTGCCACCAGCAGAGATCGGGGGGACAGGGTATCCTACAATGAGCAGTTCTTC; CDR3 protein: CATSRDRGDRVSYNEQFF
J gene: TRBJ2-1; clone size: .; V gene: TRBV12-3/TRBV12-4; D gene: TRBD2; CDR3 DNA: TGTGCCAGCAGTTTAGCTTTTGGGCTAGCGGGAGGGATTGAGCAGTTCTTC; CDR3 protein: CASSLAFGLAGGIEQFF
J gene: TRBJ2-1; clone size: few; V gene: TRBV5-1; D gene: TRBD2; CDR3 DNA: TGCGCCAGCAGCAACCAAGGGACTAGCAATGAGCAGTTCTTC; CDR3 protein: CASSNQGTSNEQFF
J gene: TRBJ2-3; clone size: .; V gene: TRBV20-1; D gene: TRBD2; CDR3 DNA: TGCAGTGCTAATACCCGACTAGCGAGGCGCACAGATACGCAGTATTTT; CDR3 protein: CSANTRLARRTDTQYF
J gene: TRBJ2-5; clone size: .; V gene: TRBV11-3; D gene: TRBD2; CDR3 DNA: TGTGCCAGCAGCTTGCGGGAGTGGGAGACCCAGTACTTC; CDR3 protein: CASSLREWETQYF
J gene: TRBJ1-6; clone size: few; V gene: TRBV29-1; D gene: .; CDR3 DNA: TGCAGCGTTGCCCACACGTATAATTCACCCCTCCACTTT; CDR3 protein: CSVAHTYNSPLHF
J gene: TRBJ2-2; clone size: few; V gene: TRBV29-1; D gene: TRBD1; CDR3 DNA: TGCAGCGTAACCCTTCGGGACAGGGTCACCGGGGAGCTGTTTTTT; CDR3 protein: CSVTLRDRVTGELFF
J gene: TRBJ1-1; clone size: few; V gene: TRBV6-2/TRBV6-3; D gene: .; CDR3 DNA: TGTGCCAGCAGACAATCCCCGAACACTGAAGCTTTCTTT; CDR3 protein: CASRQSPNTEAFF
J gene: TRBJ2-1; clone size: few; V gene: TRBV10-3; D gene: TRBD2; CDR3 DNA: TGTGCCATCAGTGAGTCGGCCCTGACTAGCGGGCCTGAGCAGTTCTTC; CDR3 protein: CAISESALTSGPEQFF
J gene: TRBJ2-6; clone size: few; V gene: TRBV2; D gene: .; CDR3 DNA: TGTGCCAGCAGTGTGAGAGGGTTTGGGGCCAACGTCCTGACTTTC; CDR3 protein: CASSVRGFGANVLTF
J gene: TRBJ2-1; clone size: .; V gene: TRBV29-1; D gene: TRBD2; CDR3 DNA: TGCAGCGCTCGGGAGGGTGAGCAGTTCTTC; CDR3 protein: CSAREGEQFF
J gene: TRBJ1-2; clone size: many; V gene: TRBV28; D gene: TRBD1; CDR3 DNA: TGTGCCAGCAGTTTCATCACAGGGGGACCTAACTATGGCTACACCTTC; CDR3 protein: CASSFITGGPNYGYTF
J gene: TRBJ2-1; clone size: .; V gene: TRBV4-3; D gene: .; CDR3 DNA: TGCGCCAGCAGCCAAGATCGTCTGCCGATCCCCCCCCACAATGAGCAGTTCTTC; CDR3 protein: CASSQDRLPIPPHNEQFF
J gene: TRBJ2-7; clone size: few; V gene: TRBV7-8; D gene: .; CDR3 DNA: TGTGCCAGCAGCCTATTCGTTCGGCAACCCTACGAGCAGTACTTC; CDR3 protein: CASSLFVRQPYEQYF
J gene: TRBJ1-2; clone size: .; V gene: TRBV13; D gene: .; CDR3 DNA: TGTGCCAGCAGCCGAATTTGGGCCCAAAGGGGTATCAACTATGGCTACACCTTC; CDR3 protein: CASSRIWAQRGINYGYTF
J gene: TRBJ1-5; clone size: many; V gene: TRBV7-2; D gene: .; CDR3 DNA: TGTGCCAGCAGTAGTAGAAGCAATCAGCCCCAGCATTTT; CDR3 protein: CASSSRSNQPQHF
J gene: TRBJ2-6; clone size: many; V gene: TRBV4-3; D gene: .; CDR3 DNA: TGCGCCAGCAGCCAAGATGCCGGATCTGGGGCCAACGTCCTGACTTTC; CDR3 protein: CASSQDAGSGANVLTF
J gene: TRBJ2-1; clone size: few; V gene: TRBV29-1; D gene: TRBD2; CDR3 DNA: TGCAGCGTTGCAGGACTAGTGTCCAATGAGCAGTTCTTC; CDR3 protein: CSVAGLVSNEQFF
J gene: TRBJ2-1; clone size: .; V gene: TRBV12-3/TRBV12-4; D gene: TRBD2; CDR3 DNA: TGTGCCAGCAGTTCGCTCCTAGCGGGATTGGGTGAGCAGTTCTTC; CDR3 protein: CASSSLLAGLGEQFF
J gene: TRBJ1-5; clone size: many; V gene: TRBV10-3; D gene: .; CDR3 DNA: TGTGCCATCAGTGACAGGGGAGCTCAGCCCCAGCATTTT; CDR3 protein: CAISDRGAQPQHF
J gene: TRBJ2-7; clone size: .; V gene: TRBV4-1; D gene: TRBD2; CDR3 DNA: TGCGCCAGCAGCCAAGATCGTCTAGCGGGCACCGAGCAGTACTTC; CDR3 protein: CASSQDRLAGTEQYF
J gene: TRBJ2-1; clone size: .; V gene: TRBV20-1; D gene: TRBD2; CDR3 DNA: TGCAGTGCTAGCTCCTTAGCGGGAGCGCCGGTCAATGAGCAGTTCTTC; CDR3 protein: CSASSLAGAPVNEQFF
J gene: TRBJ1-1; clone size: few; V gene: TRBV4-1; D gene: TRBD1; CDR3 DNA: TGCGCCACCGGACAGGGGGCAACTGAAGCTTTCTTT; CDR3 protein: CATGQGATEAFF
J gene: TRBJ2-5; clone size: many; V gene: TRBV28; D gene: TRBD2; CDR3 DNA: TGTGCCAGCAGTCCCCTAGCGGGAGGCGCCTCGACCCAGTACTTC; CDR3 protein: CASSPLAGGASTQYF
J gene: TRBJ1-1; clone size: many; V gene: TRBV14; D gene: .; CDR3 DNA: TGTGCCAGCAGCCGACAGCAGAACACTGAAGCTTTCTTT; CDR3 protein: CASSRQQNTEAFF
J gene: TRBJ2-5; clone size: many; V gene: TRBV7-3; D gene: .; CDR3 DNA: TGTGCCAGCAGCTTATCCCCCCAAGAGACCCAGTACTTC; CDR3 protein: CASSLSPQETQYF
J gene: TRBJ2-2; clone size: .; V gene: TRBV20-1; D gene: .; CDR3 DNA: TGCAGTGCACCCGCAGGACAGAACACCGGGGAGCTGTTTTTT; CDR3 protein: CSAPAGQNTGELFF
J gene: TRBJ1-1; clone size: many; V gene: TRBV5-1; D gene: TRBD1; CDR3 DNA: TGCGCCAGCAGCTGGACAGGTGAAAACACTGAAGCTTTCTTT; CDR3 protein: CASSWTGENTEAFF
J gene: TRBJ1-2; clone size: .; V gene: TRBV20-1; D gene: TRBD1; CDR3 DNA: TGCAGTGCTAGAGAGACAGGGCATGGCTACACCTTC; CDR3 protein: CSARETGHGYTF
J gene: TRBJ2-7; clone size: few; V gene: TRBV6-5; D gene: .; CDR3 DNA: TGTGCCAGCAGTTCTAACCTGGACTTAAGAGAGCAGTACTTC; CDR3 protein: CASSSNLDLREQYF